The 25 T cell receptor beta chains listed next were all sequenced from one sample in a study of blood T cell repertoires in COVID-19 (dated by TCRdb to 2020 to 2022). The library was generated by the immunoSEQ multiplex PCR assay. TCRdb provides this immuneACCESS table in a form limited to in-frame rearrangements. Some clones are lacking; in checked studies, under half of them reflect an unresolved V gene, and why the rest are absent is not known. The table for this sample lists 100,000 to 150,000 clones; around 80% of them were counted only once. 1.9% of the sample comes from the top ten. Material: peripheral blood. The source is a man in his 70s with acute or convalescent COVID-19.

V is TRBV3-1 (or the pseudogene TRBV3-2) and J is TRBJ1-2, with 10 bases that match TRBD1. This CDR3 has 14 residues. V was clipped by 2 bases and J by 4 bases; unmatched bases: 1. CDR1 and CDR2 from the germline V gene are LGHDT and YNNKEL (reference sequence). CDR3 sequence: CASSQRDRGYGYTF. CDR3 sequence (DNA): TGTGCCAGCAGCCAAAGGGACAGGGGCTATGGCTACACCTTC.

In this sample, this clone turned up a few times. V is TRBV5-6 and J is TRBJ1-3, with D unresolved. The ends were cut back, 3 bases at V and 6 bases at J, with 16 bases in the middle. Per the germline V gene, CDR1 is SGHDT and CDR2 is YYEEEE. CDR3 length: 15 amino acids. The CDR3 bases are TGTGCCAGCAGCTCCTCCCTCTTAGTTAAAAACACCATATATTTT. Protein sequence: CASSSSLLVKNTIYF.

This clone turned up a few times. This rearrangement joins TRBV9 to TRBJ2-7; 7 nucleotides line up with TRBD2. Trimming took 9 bases from V and 7 from J; bases not matched to a gene: 13. Germline V lookup: CDR1 SGDLS, CDR2 YYNGEE. The CDR3 loop spans 13 amino acids. CDR3 protein: CATNQLGAGEQYF. The CDR3 coding sequence is TGTGCCACCAACCAGTTAGGAGCGGGGGAGCAGTACTTC.

This clone has a handful of counts. The gene calls are TRBV7-9 and TRBJ2-1, with 7 bases matching TRBD2. The CDR3 runs 18 residues. The V gene end was trimmed by 5 bases and the J gene end by 0 bases; junction bases not matched to a gene: 13. Germline loops: CDR1 SEHNR, CDR2 FQNEAQ (reference sequence). The CDR3 bases are TGTGCCAGCAGCCCCCCTATGGGCGGGGGTAGCTCCTACAATGAGCAGTTCTTC. Its protein is CASSPPMGGGSSYNEQFF.

J is TRBJ2-1 and V is TRBV30; 12 bases align to TRBD1. The CDR3 runs 16 residues. CDR1 and CDR2 (germline): GTSNPN, SVGIG (reference sequence). V gave up 5 bases and J gave up 4 bases; unmatched junction bases: 9. In DNA form, the CDR3 reads TGTGCCTGGTCGACCGGGACAGGGGGCCTTTACAATGAGCAGTTCTTC. Protein: CAWSTGTGGLYNEQFF.

This clone was counted between two and nine times. This chain links TRBV5-5 with TRBJ1-5; D gene ambiguous. The germline V gene encodes CDR1 SGHKS and CDR2 YYEKEE (reference sequence). V lost 0 bases, J lost 1 base, and 11 bases lay in between. CDR3 length equals 16 residues. The CDR3 spells CASSLVPGGSNQPQHF. The DNA for the CDR3 is TGTGCCAGCAGCTTGGTCCCTGGAGGGAGCAATCAGCCCCAGCATTTT.

This sequence joins TRBV6-5 and TRBJ2-5, with TRBD1 identical over 7 bases. This CDR3 is built from 15 residues. Germline values: CDR1 MNHEY, CDR2 SVGAGI. The ends lost 2 bases at V and 1 base at J; junction bases unmatched: 4. Written as DNA, the CDR3 is TGTGCCAGCAGTTACCAAGGGGGCCCCCAAGAGACCCAGTACTTC. Residues: CASSYQGGPQETQYF.

The chain employs TRBV29-1 and TRBJ1-1; D uncertain. The germline V and J ends were trimmed by 7 bases and 0 bases, with 6 bases remaining between them. The length of the CDR3 is 11 residues. CDR1 and CDR2 (germline): SQVTM, ANQGSEA. This CDR3 reads CSGGMNTEAFF. The CDR3 bases are TGCAGCGGGGGTATGAACACTGAAGCTTTCTTT. Full variable domain (rest looked up from reference TRBV29-1 and TRBJ1-1): SAVISQKPSRDICQRGTSLTIQCQVDSQVTMMFWYRQQPGQSLTLIATANQGSEATYESGFVIDKFPISRPNLTFSTLTVSNMSPEDSSIYLCSGGMNTEAFFGQGTRLTVV.

The chain combines TRBV9 with TRBJ1-6, with 9 bases matching TRBD1. Germline assignment: CDR1 SGDLS and CDR2 YYNGEE. The CDR3 spans 15 residues. V was clipped by 6 bases and J by 6 bases; unmatched bases: 7. DNA of the CDR3: TGTGCCAGCACCTCCTCGGGACAGGGTAATTCACCCCTCCACTTT. Translated: CASTSSGQGNSPLHF.

The CDR3 bases are TGCGCCAGCAGCTCTAGCTTACGCCGGGATGACAATGAGCAGTTCTTC. It yields the protein CASSSSLRRDDNEQFF. The chain combines TRBV10-1 with TRBJ2-1; D might be TRBD2 (5 bases). The CDR3 has 16 amino acids. The V gene lost 6 bases and the J gene lost 5 bases, with 20 bases spanning the gap. Germline V gene data show CDR1 as WNHNN and CDR2 as SYGVQD (reference sequence).

This clone has only a few counts. The J gene is TRBJ1-5, the V gene TRBV24-1; D is unclear. Trimming took off 3 bases at V and 0 bases at J, with 11 bases between the two ends. The V gene's germline CDR1 is KGHDR and CDR2 SFDVKD. The CDR3 covers 16 residues. CDR3 loop: CATSDVGASSNQPQHF. The CDR3, as DNA: TGTGCCACCAGTGATGTGGGAGCAAGTAGCAATCAGCCCCAGCATTTT.

This chain links TRBV7-9 with TRBJ1-2; no clear D gene. Germline lookup yields CDR1 SEHNR and CDR2 FQNEAQ (reference sequence). This CDR3 comprises 14 residues. Trimming stripped 1 base from V and 2 bases from J, with 8 bases between. CDR3 nucleotides: TGTGCCAGCAGCTTAGAACCGGGGAACTATGGCTACACCTTC. Protein sequence: CASSLEPGNYGYTF. Full variable domain (missing parts from reference TRBV7-9 and TRBJ1-2): DTGVSQNPRHKITKRGQNVTFRCDPISEHNRLYWYRQTLGQGPEFLTYFQNEAQLEKSRLLSDRFSAERPKGSFSTLEIQRTEQGDSAMYLCASSLEPGNYGYTFGSGTRLTVV.

This clone has only a few counts. The gene calls are TRBV11-1 and TRBJ1-6; 7 bases align to TRBD1. Per the germline V gene, CDR1 is SGHAT and CDR2 is FQDESV (reference sequence). This CDR3 has 14 residues. After removal of 5 bases from V and 7 bases from J, the junction contained 5 bases not matched to a gene. This chain's CDR3 is CASSRGGANSPLHF. The DNA for the CDR3 is TGTGCCAGCAGCCGAGGGGGCGCGAATTCACCCCTCCACTTT.

The chain links TRBV11-2 to TRBJ1-2; 12 bases line up with TRBD1. Germline V gene data show CDR1 as SGHAT and CDR2 as FQNNGV. With 7 bases clipped from V and 7 bases from J, the junction kept 7 bases outside the gene matches. This CDR3 is 14 amino acids long. The CDR3 sequence is CASNTGQGAFGYTF. The CDR3 DNA reads as TGTGCCAGCAACACGGGACAGGGGGCATTTGGCTACACCTTC. The variable domain in full, completed from reference TRBV11-2 and TRBJ1-2, reads EAGVAQSPRYKIIEKRQSVAFWCNPISGHATLYWYQQILGQGPKLLIQFQNNGVVDDSQLPKDRFSAERLKGVDSTLKIQPAKLEDSAVYLCASNTGQGAFGYTFGSGTRLTVV.

V is TRBV11-2 and J is TRBJ1-1, with a weak D call TRBD1 (5 bases). The CDR3 contains 15 residues. Germline-derived CDR1 and CDR2 are SGHAT and FQNNGV. Trimming pared 1 base from V and 2 bases from J, leaving 11 bases between. CDR3 protein: CASSLAPQGNTEAFF. Here the CDR3 DNA reads TGTGCCAGCAGCTTAGCACCTCAGGGCAACACTGAAGCTTTCTTT.

V usage is TRBV5-5 and J usage is TRBJ2-1; 15 bases agree with TRBD2. CDR1 and CDR2 (germline): SGHKS, YYEKEE (reference sequence). The CDR3 is made up of 18 amino acids. Unmatched junction bases numbered 8, after V lost 4 bases and J lost 3 bases. The CDR3: CASSQGTSGGQIYNEQFF. The DNA of the CDR3 is TGTGCCAGCAGCCAAGGGACTAGCGGGGGGCAAATCTACAATGAGCAGTTCTTC.

This rearrangement joins TRBV10-3 to TRBJ2-3; D perhaps matches TRBD2 (6 bases). CDR3 length: 14 residues. CDR1 is ENHRY and CDR2 is SYGVKD in the germline V gene. With 4 bases removed from V and 6 bases from J, the gap between germline ends came to 14 bases. For the CDR3, the DNA is TGTGCCATCAGTGGTGGGGGGTCCAAGGATACGCAGTATTTT. Translated: CAISGGGSKDTQYF.

The rearrangement joins TRBV4-1 to TRBJ2-2; D is perhaps TRBD1 (6 bases). This CDR3 is built from 17 residues. Trimming stripped 0 bases from V and 3 bases from J, with 14 bases between. Germline V gene data show CDR1 as MGHRA and CDR2 as YSYEKL. The CDR3 coding sequence is TGCGCCAGCAGCCAAGACTTTTGGGGGCGAGACACCGGGGAGCTGTTTTTT. This sequence encodes CASSQDFWGRDTGELFF.

This chain connects TRBV9 to TRBJ1-2, with D perhaps TRBD1 (5 bases). The CDR3 runs to 12 residues. V lost 8 bases to trimming and J lost 2 bases, with 10 bases between them. From germline, CDR1 is SGDLS and CDR2 YYNGEE. CDR3 DNA: TGTGCCAGTTGGGGCCCGAACTATGGCTACACCTTC. Translated, it gives CASWGPNYGYTF.

The chain links TRBV7-6 to TRBJ1-4, with TRBD1 matching over 7 bases. Germline V gene data show CDR1 as SGHVS and CDR2 as FNYEAQ. Germline trimming cut 5 bases from V and 3 bases from J; bases unmatched to any gene: 6. The CDR3 is 15 residues long. The CDR3 sequence: CASSLYRGPNEKLFF. CDR3 bases: TGTGCCAGCAGCCTCTACAGGGGACCTAATGAAAAACTGTTTTTT. The full variable domain, rest sourced from reference TRBV7-6 and TRBJ1-4, is GAGVSQSPRYKVTKRGQDVALRCDPISGHVSLYWYRQALGQGPEFLTYFNYEAQQDKSGLPNDRFSAERPEGSISTLTIQRTEQRDSAMYRCASSLYRGPNEKLFFGSGTQLSVL.

This chain links TRBV15 with TRBJ2-5; possibly TRBD1 for D (7 bases). The germline gives CDR1 LNHNV, CDR2 YYDKDF (reference sequence). Trimming took 1 base from V and 5 from J, leaving 14 bases between them. The CDR3 spans 15 residues. The CDR3 loop reads CATSRAGGGRETQYF. Written as DNA, the CDR3 is TGTGCCACCAGCAGAGCCGGAGGGGGCCGGGAGACCCAGTACTTC.

The V call is TRBV12-3 or TRBV12-4, the J call TRBJ1-1; TRBD1 matches at 8 bases. V trimming: 1 base; J trimming: 8 bases; junction bases outside the gene matches: 3. CDR3 length: 13 amino acids. CDR3 sequence reads: CASSLDRGIEAFF. CDR3 nucleotides: TGTGCCAGCAGTTTAGACAGGGGGATAGAAGCTTTCTTT.

In nucleotides, the CDR3 is TGCGCCAGCAGCCCCTCGGGACAGCGAAACGAGCAGTACTTC. Protein sequence: CASSPSGQRNEQYF. The chain links TRBV4-1 to TRBJ2-7; TRBD1 aligns across 7 bases. Per germline, CDR1 MGHRA and CDR2 YSYEKL. V lost 4 bases, J lost 5 bases, and 8 bases stayed unmatched. This CDR3 spans 14 amino acids.

The DNA for the CDR3 is TGTGCCATTTCAAGGGGGCACGACTATGGCTACACCTTC. It codes for CAISRGHDYGYTF. The J gene is TRBJ1-2, the V gene TRBV28, with 7 bases aligning to TRBD1. Germline lookup yields CDR1 MDHEN and CDR2 SYDVKM. V was clipped by 10 bases and J by 3 bases; unmatched bases: 8. This CDR3 has 13 residues.

V usage is TRBV3-1 (or the pseudogene TRBV3-2) and J usage is TRBJ1-1; possible D gene TRBD1, 6 bases. Germline CDR1 reads LGHDT; CDR2 reads YNNKEL (reference sequence). V lost 0 bases and J lost 1, with 21 bases in between. The CDR3 consists of 19 residues. The CDR3 is CASSQDPAGQPTGNTEAFF. The CDR3 DNA sequence: TGTGCCAGCAGCCAAGATCCCGCCGGACAGCCTACAGGGAACACTGAAGCTTTCTTT.